The present T cell receptor beta chain was sequenced within a study of beta chain features in type 1 diabetes. Study background: Sorted cells numbering 107,917,701 were examined across all samples. Study-level points and caveats: It was among patients, rather than healthy donors, that naive, central memory and Treg TCRB repertoires appeared more similar. PCR might show a preference for shorter templates, equally across patients and controls. All four CD4+ subsets from Type 1 diabetes patients carried moderately but significantly shorter TCRB CDR3s.

This clone was observed a handful of times. The antigen remains unidentified. Expressed TCRB transcripts got sequenced, as all isolated RNA was reverse transcribed. Sequenced by immunoSEQ multiplex PCR; TCRdb stores in-frame clones only, minus some. The sample consists of 95,000 to 150,000 clones, about 15% of them appearing once. The receptor's source is a man aged 25 to 45 with type 1 diabetes. The sequencing sample was made of central memory CD4+ T cells from blood.

DNA for the CDR3: TGTGCCAGCAGCCTACGACAGTTAGCAACTAATGAAAAACTGTTTTTT. Residues: CASSLRQLATNEKLFF. The chain uses TRBV7-2 and TRBJ1-4, with D possibly TRBD1 on 5 matching bases. This CDR3 comprises 16 residues. The V gene lost 5 bases and the J gene lost 0 bases, with 13 bases spanning the gap. Per germline, CDR1 SGHTA and CDR2 FQGNSA.